The 8 T cell receptor beta chains below were found in one sample sequenced in a study of cytomegalovirus exposure and HLA in healthy donors. The PCR made use of 60 Vbeta and 13 Jbeta primers. TCRdb's copy holds only in-frame clones and misses some; the assay was immunoSEQ multiplex PCR. Here the sample spans tens of thousands of clones, 55% to 75% being singletons. Specimen: PBMCs. The source of these receptors is a man younger than 45 in good health and CMV-seropositive.

This clone was picked up a small number of times. The J gene is TRBJ1-6, the V gene TRBV6-4; 10 nucleotides line up with TRBD1. The ends lost 4 bases at V and 7 bases at J; junction bases unmatched: 1. CDR1 and CDR2 (germline): MRHNA, SNTAGT. The CDR3 is 14 amino acids. The chain's CDR3 is CASSAGQGNSPLHF. The CDR3 nucleotides are TGTGCCAGCAGTGCGGGACAGGGGAATTCACCCCTCCACTTT.

The V call is TRBV18, the J call TRBJ2-1, with D perhaps TRBD1 (6 bases). Looked up from germline, CDR1 is KGHSH and CDR2 is LQKENI. V lost 5 bases to trimming and J lost 6 bases, with 17 bases between them. This CDR3 contains 15 residues. CDR3 protein: CASSWLSRGTNEQFF. In DNA, the CDR3 is TGTGCCAGCTCATGGCTTAGTAGGGGGACCAATGAGCAGTTCTTC.

CDR3 DNA: TGTGCCAGCAGCTCTGGACAGCAAAACACCGGGGAGCTGTTTTTT. It is translated as CASSSGQQNTGELFF. This chain joins TRBV5-4 and TRBJ2-2; tentatively, D is TRBD1 (6 bases). The germline V gene has CDR1 SGHNT and CDR2 YYREEE (reference sequence). This CDR3 region has 15 residues. V lost 3 bases and J lost 2, with 11 bases in between.

This chain connects TRBV29-1 to TRBJ2-2; 7 bases match TRBD1. This CDR3 spans 15 amino acids. Germline CDR1 is SQVTM and CDR2 is ANQGSEA. Trimming cost V 7 bases and J 3 bases; bases outside gene matches: 11. The DNA of the CDR3 is TGCAGCGCCGAGGAGGACAGGAGTCACACCGGGGAGCTGTTTTTT. It translates to CSAEEDRSHTGELFF.

The chain links TRBV7-6 to TRBJ2-7; TRBD1 is a possible D gene (5 bases). The CDR3 consists of 13 residues. V lost 5 bases and J 3 bases, leaving 11 bases between the germline ends. Germline CDR1 reads SGHVS; CDR2 reads FNYEAQ. The CDR3 spells CASSATQGYEQYF. CDR3 sequence (DNA): TGTGCCAGCAGCGCCACTCAGGGCTACGAGCAGTACTTC.

The chain links TRBV28 to TRBJ2-1; no clear D gene. Trimming shortened V by 2 bases and J by 14 bases, and 10 bases separated the two germline ends. The CDR3 covers 11 residues. Per the germline V gene, CDR1 is MDHEN and CDR2 is SYDVKM. As DNA, the CDR3 is TGTGCCAGCAGTTTAAAAGAGTCAAAGTTCTTC. It specifies CASSLKESKFF.

This sequence joins TRBV5-4 and TRBJ2-3, with TRBD2 matching 7 bases. Per the germline V gene, CDR1 is SGHNT and CDR2 is YYREEE (reference sequence). The CDR3 loop spans 15 amino acids. Losses at the gene ends were 4 bases for V and 2 bases for J; bases not matched to a gene: 7. The CDR3 coding sequence is TGTGCCAGCAGCGACGGGACTATTCCCACAGATACGCAGTATTTT. Amino acid sequence: CASSDGTIPTDTQYF.

This clone was picked up a small number of times. V is TRBV10-3 and J is TRBJ2-2; the match to TRBD1 covers 8 bases. This CDR3 is built from 16 residues. V was pared by 4 bases and J by 0 bases, with 4 bases of the junction left unmatched. In germline, CDR1 is ENHRY, CDR2 SYGVKD. CDR3 region: CAISGSDRANTGELFF. The DNA for the CDR3 is TGTGCCATCAGTGGTTCGGACAGGGCGAACACCGGGGAGCTGTTTTTT.